This T cell receptor (beta chain) was profiled in a study of shared clonotypes between healthy human individuals. Study at large: A couple of women and a few men aged 18 to 49 made up the donors. General study findings and limits: Rarefaction analysis demonstrated incomplete sorted-subset sequencing notwithstanding large depth. An effect of sequencing depth on clonotype sharing among donors was expected.

For this clone: Its target is unknown.

CDR3 length equals 15 residues. Per germline, CDR1 LNHDA and CDR2 SQIVND (reference sequence). Trimming left V 7 bases short and J 1 base short, with 14 bases between. Generated by immunoSEQ multiplex PCR, the TCRdb table keeps only in-frame clones and is missing some. This sample has millions of clones, with around 94% found just once. Naive CD4+ cells were CD45RA-selected; the remaining cells were memory. The J gene is TRBJ1-5, the V gene TRBV19; D remains unclear. This TCR was recovered from a man between 18 and 35 years old in good health. Sample: naive CD4+ T cells sorted from blood. Subset of the sample: CD45RA+ positively selected. The CDR3 nucleotides are TGTGCCAGTATCGTCGGGTTTGACAGCAATCAGCCCCAGCATTTT. This gives the protein CASIVGFDSNQPQHF.